This T cell receptor (beta chain) was recorded in a study of CD8 T cells in ankylosing spondylitis. As concerns this clonotype: Its antigen is unidentified.

The V segment lost 3 bases and the J segment 6 bases; nucleotides outside the gene matches: 5. This CDR3 region has 13 residues. Germline V gene sequence: CDR1 DFQATT, CDR2 SNEGSKA (reference sequence). Overall study results and limits: Clones linked to disease were reported to show significant enrichment in matched ankylosing spondylitis synovial fluid. Seven to nine highly homologous variants formed a TCR beta motif that appeared characteristic of ankylosing spondylitis blood. Researchers report that disease-linked clones proved CD8+ and relatively rare in peripheral blood.

Via MiXCR, TCRdb re-called the 5' RACE reads, giving one row per CDR3 protein. This table has 300,000 to 400,000 distinct CDR3 sequences, under 15% appearing once. The sequence derives from a male donor with ankylosing spondylitis or in good health (not recorded which). The sequenced material came from blood, either unsorted or a sorted T cell fraction (not recorded which). The rearrangement links TRBV20-1 to TRBJ2-7; 10 nucleotides line up with TRBD2. CDR3 in amino acids: CSARSGRAGEQYF. The CDR3 DNA reads TGCAGTGCTAGGAGCGGGAGGGCTGGCGAGCAGTACTTC.